These 9 T cell receptor beta chains were sequenced from one sample in a study of T cell repertoires in cytomegalovirus infection. From the reads, TCRdb called clonotypes with MiXCR, one entry per CDR3 protein. The table records approximately 170,000 distinct CDR3 sequences, about 15% of them present only once. The sequenced sample was CD8+ T cells from PBMCs. These receptors were collected from a human donor in good health (CMV status not recorded). Some clones in this sample may be carry-over from other donors' samples.

The J gene is TRBJ2-7, the V gene TRBV20-1, with D perhaps TRBD1 (6 bases). The CDR3 totals 13 residues. Per germline, CDR1 DFQATT and CDR2 SNEGSKA (reference sequence). V was clipped by 5 bases and J by 1 base, with 12 bases between them. CDR3 loop: CSAFQGISYEQYF. Here the CDR3 DNA reads TGCAGTGCTTTTCAGGGGATTTCCTACGAGCAGTACTTC.

This clonotype was seen only a few times. The chain uses TRBV7-8 and TRBJ1-6, with D unresolved. This CDR3 is 15 amino acids long. The V and J ends lost 5 bases and 14 bases respectively, with 22 bases between them. Germline lookup yields CDR1 SGHVS and CDR2 FQNEAQ. The CDR3 sequence: CASSAPDRVPRTLHF. The CDR3 DNA reads as TGTGCCAGCAGCGCCCCAGACCGGGTCCCTAGGACCCTCCACTTT.

This clonotype was seen a single time. The CDR3 nucleotides read TGTGCCAGTAGTATCCAGACGGCAGATACGCAGTATTTT. It yields the protein CASSIQTADTQYF. V gene TRBV19 combines with J gene TRBJ2-3, with no clear D. Germline values: CDR1 LNHDA, CDR2 SQIVND (reference sequence). The CDR3 runs to 13 residues. The V gene lost 3 bases and the J gene lost 4 bases, with 8 bases spanning the gap.

The sample holds many counts of this clonotype. The chain carries TRBV6-2 or TRBV6-3 and TRBJ2-7; unclear D gene. The CDR3 spans 13 residues. Trimming cost V 0 bases and J 1 base, with 4 bases left between them. The germline V gene encodes CDR1 MNHEY and CDR2 SVGEGT. CDR3 nucleotide sequence: TGTGCCAGCAGTTACTCGGAGTCCTACGAGCAGTACTTC. It codes for CASSYSESYEQYF.

V and J are TRBV18 and TRBJ1-4; D is undetermined. CDR3 length: 15 amino acids. Germline CDR1 is KGHSH and CDR2 is LQKENI. V lost 1 base and J 0 bases, leaving 6 bases between the germline ends. CDR3 bases: TGTGCCAGCTCACCACAGGAGACAACTAATGAAAAACTGTTTTTT. As protein: CASSPQETTNEKLFF.

The chain carries TRBV28 and TRBJ1-5; 12 positions match TRBD1. Germline V gene sequence: CDR1 MDHEN, CDR2 SYDVKM. The CDR3 has 15 residues. Germline trimming cut 6 bases from V and 7 bases from J; bases unmatched to any gene: 7. In nucleotides, the CDR3 is TGTGCCAGCAGCCGGGACAGGGGGCTAGAGCAGCCCCAGCATTTT. This encodes CASSRDRGLEQPQHF.

This clonotype was seen more than once but under ten times. The chain joins TRBV7-9 to TRBJ1-1; D perhaps matches TRBD1 (5 bases). The CDR3 length is 22 residues. Germline loops: CDR1 SEHNR, CDR2 FQNEAQ (reference sequence). V was clipped by 0 bases and J by 1 base, with 30 bases between them. CDR3 residues: CASSLAVRLRPKAEGTNTEAFF. The CDR3 nucleotides read TGTGCCAGCAGCTTAGCGGTTCGTCTCCGGCCTAAGGCGGAGGGGACGAACACTGAAGCTTTCTTT.

This chain uses TRBV6-1 with TRBJ2-1, with D perhaps matching TRBD1 (6 bases). The CDR3 runs to 12 residues. Germline assignment: CDR1 MNHNS and CDR2 SASEGT. Trimming took 6 bases from V and 8 from J, leaving 11 bases between them. The DNA for the CDR3 is TGTGCCAGCAGCCAGGGGATGCATGAGCAGTTCTTC. Amino acids: CASSQGMHEQFF.

The chain is built from TRBV2 and TRBJ2-5; no reliable D call. The CDR3 is 15 amino acids. Germline V gene data show CDR1 as SNHLY and CDR2 as FYNNEI. The V end lost 3 bases, the J end lost 0 bases, and 11 bases lay between the germline ends. The CDR3 spells CASSELTSDQETQYF. In nucleotides, the CDR3 is TGTGCCAGCAGTGAGTTAACGTCTGACCAAGAGACCCAGTACTTC.